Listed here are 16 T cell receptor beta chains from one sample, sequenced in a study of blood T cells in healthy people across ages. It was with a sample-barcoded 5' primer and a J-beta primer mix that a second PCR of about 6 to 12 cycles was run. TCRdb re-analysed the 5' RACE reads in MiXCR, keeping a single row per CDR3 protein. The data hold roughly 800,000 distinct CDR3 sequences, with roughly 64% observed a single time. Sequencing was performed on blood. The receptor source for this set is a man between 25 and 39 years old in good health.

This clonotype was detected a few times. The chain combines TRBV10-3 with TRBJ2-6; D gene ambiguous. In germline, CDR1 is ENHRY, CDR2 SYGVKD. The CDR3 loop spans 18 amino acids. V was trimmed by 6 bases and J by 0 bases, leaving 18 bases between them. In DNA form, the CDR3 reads TGTGCCATCAGGGACCGAGCACGGTCAAGCTCTGGGGCCAACGTCCTGACTTTC. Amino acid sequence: CAIRDRARSSSGANVLTF.

CDR3 DNA: TGCGCCAGCAGACCGGTGAAGGGGGAAGCTTTCTTT. Encoded protein: CASRPVKGEAFF. This chain connects TRBV5-1 to TRBJ1-1; TRBD1 might be the D (5 bases). Germline V gene data show CDR1 as SGHRS and CDR2 as YFSETQ. The CDR3 loop spans 12 amino acids. Trimming removed 5 bases from V and 8 bases from J, with 13 bases in between.

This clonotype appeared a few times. The CDR3, as DNA: TGCGCCAGCAGCCAAGACCCACTATATGGGACCCAGTACTTC. Amino acid sequence: CASSQDPLYGTQYF. The chain links TRBV4-3 to TRBJ2-5; no definite D call. The germline V and J ends were trimmed by 0 bases and 7 bases, with 12 bases remaining between them. Germline V gene lookup returns CDR1 LGHNA and CDR2 YSLEER. The CDR3 has 14 amino acids.

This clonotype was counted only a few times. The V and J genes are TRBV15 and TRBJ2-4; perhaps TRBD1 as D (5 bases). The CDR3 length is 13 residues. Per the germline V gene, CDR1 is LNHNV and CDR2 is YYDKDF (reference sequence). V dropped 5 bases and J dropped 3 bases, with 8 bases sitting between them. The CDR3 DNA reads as TGTGCCACCAGCCTCGACAGCAAAAACATTCAGTACTTC. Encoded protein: CATSLDSKNIQYF. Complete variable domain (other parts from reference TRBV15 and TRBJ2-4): DAMVIQNPRYQVTQFGKPVTLSCSQTLNHNVMYWYQQKSSQAPKLLFHYYDKDFNNEADTPDNFQSRRPNTSFCFLDIRSPGLGDTAMYLCATSLDSKNIQYFGAGTRLSVL.

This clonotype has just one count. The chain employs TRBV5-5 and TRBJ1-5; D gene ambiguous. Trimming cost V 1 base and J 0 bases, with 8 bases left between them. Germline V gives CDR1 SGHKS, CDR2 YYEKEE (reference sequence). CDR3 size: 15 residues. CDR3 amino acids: CASSLLQTSNQPQHF. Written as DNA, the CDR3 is TGTGCCAGCAGCTTGCTGCAGACTAGCAATCAGCCCCAGCATTTT. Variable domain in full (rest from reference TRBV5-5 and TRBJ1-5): DAGVTQSPTHLIKTRGQQVTLRCSPISGHKSVSWYQQVLGQGPQFIFQYYEKEERGRGNFPDRFSARQFPNYSSELNVNALLLGDSALYLCASSLLQTSNQPQHFGDGTRLSIL.

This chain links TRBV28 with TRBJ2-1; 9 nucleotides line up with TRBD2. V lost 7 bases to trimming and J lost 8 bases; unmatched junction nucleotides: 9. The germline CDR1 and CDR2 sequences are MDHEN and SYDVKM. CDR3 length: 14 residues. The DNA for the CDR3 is TGTGCCAGCACCCGGACTAGCGTAGGGGATGAGCAGTTCTTC. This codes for CASTRTSVGDEQFF.

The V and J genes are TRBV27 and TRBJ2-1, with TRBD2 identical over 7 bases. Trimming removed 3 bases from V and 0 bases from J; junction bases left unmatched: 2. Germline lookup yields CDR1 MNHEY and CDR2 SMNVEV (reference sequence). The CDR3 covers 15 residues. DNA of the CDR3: TGTGCCAGCAGTTTCGCGGGAGTCTCCTACAATGAGCAGTTCTTC. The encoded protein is CASSFAGVSYNEQFF.

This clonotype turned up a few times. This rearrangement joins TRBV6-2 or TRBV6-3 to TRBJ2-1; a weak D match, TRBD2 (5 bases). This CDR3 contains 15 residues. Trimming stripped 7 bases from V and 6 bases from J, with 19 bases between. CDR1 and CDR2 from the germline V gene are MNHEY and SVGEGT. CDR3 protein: CASTSRVGLGNEQFF. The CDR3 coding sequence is TGTGCCAGCACCTCGAGGGTAGGATTGGGCAATGAGCAGTTCTTC.

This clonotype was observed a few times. The CDR3 sequence: CATSDRQGDTQYF. Here the CDR3 DNA reads TGTGCCACCAGTGATAGACAGGGGGATACGCAGTATTTT. The chain is built from TRBV24-1 and TRBJ2-3, with TRBD1 matching 8 bases. V gave up 3 bases and J gave up 6 bases; unmatched junction bases: 1. The CDR3 totals 13 residues. The germline gives CDR1 KGHDR, CDR2 SFDVKD.

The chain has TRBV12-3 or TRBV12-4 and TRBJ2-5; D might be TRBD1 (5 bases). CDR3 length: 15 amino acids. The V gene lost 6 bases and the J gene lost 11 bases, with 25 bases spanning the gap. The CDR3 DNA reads TGTGCCAGCAGCCAAGTTCAGGGCCCTTCGGATGAGCAGTACTTC. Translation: CASSQVQGPSDEQYF.

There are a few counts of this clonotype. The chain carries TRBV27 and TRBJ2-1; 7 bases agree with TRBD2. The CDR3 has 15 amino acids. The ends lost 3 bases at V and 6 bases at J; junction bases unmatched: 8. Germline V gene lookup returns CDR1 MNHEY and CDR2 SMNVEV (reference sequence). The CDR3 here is CASSLENGEGNEQFF. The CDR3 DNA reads TGTGCCAGCAGTTTGGAAAACGGGGAGGGCAATGAGCAGTTCTTC.

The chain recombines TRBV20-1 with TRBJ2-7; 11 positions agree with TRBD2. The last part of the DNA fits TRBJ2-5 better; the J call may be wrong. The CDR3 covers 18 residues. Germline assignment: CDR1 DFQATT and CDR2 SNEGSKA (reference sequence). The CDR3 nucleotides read TGCAGTGCTAGAGATCGTTTACTAGCGGGAGAAGGGTCAGAGACCCAGTACTTC. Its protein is CSARDRLLAGEGSETQYF.

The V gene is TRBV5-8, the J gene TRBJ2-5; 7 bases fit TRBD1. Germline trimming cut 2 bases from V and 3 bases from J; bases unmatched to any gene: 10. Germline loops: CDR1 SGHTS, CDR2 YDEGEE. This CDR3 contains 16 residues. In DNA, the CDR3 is TGTGCCAGCAGCTTAGGAACGGCCGGGACAGAAGAGACCCAGTACTTC. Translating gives CASSLGTAGTEETQYF.

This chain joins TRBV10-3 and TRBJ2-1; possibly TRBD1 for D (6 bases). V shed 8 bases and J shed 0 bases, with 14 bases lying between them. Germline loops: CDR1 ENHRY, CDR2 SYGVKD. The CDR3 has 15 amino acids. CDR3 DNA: TGTGCCATCTTAAGCGCGGACAGCTCCTACAATGAGCAGTTCTTC. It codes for CAILSADSSYNEQFF.

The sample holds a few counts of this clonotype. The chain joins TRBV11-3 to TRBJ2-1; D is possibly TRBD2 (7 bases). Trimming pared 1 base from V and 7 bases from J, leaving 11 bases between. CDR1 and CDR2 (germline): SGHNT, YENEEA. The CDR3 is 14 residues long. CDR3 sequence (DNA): TGTGCCAGCAGCTTAGCGGGGGGCGGTAATGAGCAGTTCTTC. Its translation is CASSLAGGGNEQFF.

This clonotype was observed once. This chain's CDR3 is CSVGTGGVNQPQHF. CDR3 DNA sequence: TGCAGCGTTGGAACAGGGGGAGTCAATCAGCCCCAGCATTTT. The J gene is TRBJ1-5, the V gene TRBV29-1; TRBD1 matches 8 bases. Unmatched junction bases numbered 5, after V lost 4 bases and J lost 3 bases. Germline V lookup: CDR1 SQVTM, CDR2 ANQGSEA. The CDR3 covers 14 residues.